A selection of T cell receptor beta chains follows, all from one sample in a study of cytomegalovirus exposure and HLA in healthy donors. TCRdb's table, derived via immunoSEQ multiplex PCR, lists solely in-frame clones and lacks some. The top ten hold 1.5% to 2% of the sample, which has 85,000 to 120,000 clones, approximately 85% seen once. The sequenced sample was PBMCs. The receptors shown here come from a man in his forties or fifties in good health and CMV-seronegative. Both conserved end residues are part of each CDR3. A D gene is named only where the DNA matches it firmly. A clone size is listed for some rows: how often the clone was seen (once, few, many), or a class if it is expanded.

TRBV7-9	-	once	TRBJ2-3	CASSLGTYRTDTQYF	TGTGCCAGCAGCTTAGGGACATATCGCACAGATACGCAGTATTTT
TRBV6-5	TRBD2	-	TRBJ2-5	CASSGLAGGAQYF	TGTGCCAGCTCGGGACTAGCGGGGGGGGCCCAGTACTTC
TRBV18	TRBD1	-	TRBJ1-5	CASSPWDRGQGQPQHF	TGTGCCAGCTCACCCTGGGACAGGGGGCAAGGGCAGCCCCAGCATTTT
TRBV6-1	-	-	TRBJ2-3	CASRATDTQYF	TGTGCCAGCAGAGCCACAGATACGCAGTATTTT
TRBV5-1	-	-	TRBJ2-6	CASSRGGANVLTF	TGCGCCAGCAGCCGCGGCGGGGCCAACGTCCTGACTTTC
TRBV20-1	-	-	TRBJ2-5	CSAQTQETQYF	TGCAGTGCTCAAACTCAAGAGACCCAGTACTTC
TRBV30	-	once	TRBJ1-2	CAWSVMANYGYTF	TGTGCCTGGAGTGTGATGGCAAACTATGGCTACACCTTC
TRBV18	TRBD1	-	TRBJ1-5	CASSPTDRGGNQPQHF	TGTGCCAGCTCACCCACTGACAGGGGAGGCAATCAGCCCCAGCATTTT
TRBV6-5	-	-	TRBJ1-1	CASTTRDTLRAFF	TGTGCCAGCACCACCCGGGACACCCTCAGAGCTTTCTTT
TRBV5-6	-	-	TRBJ2-7	CASSLVIGERVYEQYF	TGTGCCAGCAGCTTGGTAATCGGGGAGAGGGTCTACGAGCAGTACTTC
TRBV28	-	-	TRBJ1-4	CASSFYEKLFF	TGTGCCAGCAGTTTCTATGAAAAACTGTTTTTT
TRBV27	-	-	TRBJ1-1	CASSLDLGGGTEAFF	TGTGCCAGCAGTTTAGACTTGGGGGGAGGGACTGAAGCTTTCTTT
TRBV6-5	-	-	TRBJ2-5	CASSLGVQGSQETQYF	TGTGCCAGCAGTTTAGGGGTACAGGGCTCCCAAGAGACCCAGTACTTC
TRBV11-2	TRBD1	-	TRBJ1-1	CASSTRRDSNTEAFF	TGTGCCAGCAGCACTAGGAGGGACAGCAACACTGAAGCTTTCTTT
TRBV6-6	-	-	TRBJ2-2	CASSYDAVTGELFF	TGTGCCAGCAGTTACGATGCGGTCACCGGGGAGCTGTTTTTT
TRBV6-6	TRBD1	-	TRBJ1-2	CASFDRVNYGYTF	TGTGCCAGCTTTGACAGGGTTAACTATGGCTACACCTTC
TRBV6-6	-	-	TRBJ2-5	CASSYRLLGETQYF	TGTGCCAGCAGTTACCGCCTACTAGGGGAGACCCAGTACTTC
TRBV7-9	-	-	TRBJ1-2	CASSLGGLRYGYTF	TGTGCCAGCAGCTTAGGGGGACTCCGCTATGGCTACACCTTC
TRBV25-1	-	-	TRBJ1-2	CASSEYLGYGYTF	TGTGCCAGCAGTGAATATCTAGGCTATGGCTACACCTTC
TRBV4-1	TRBD1	-	TRBJ2-5	CASSQVDRVETQYF	TGCGCCAGCAGCCAAGTAGACAGGGTGGAGACCCAGTACTTC
TRBV10-3	-	few	TRBJ1-1	CATSDRSDEAFF	TGTGCCACGAGCGACAGGTCGGATGAAGCTTTCTTT
TRBV6-6	TRBD2	-	TRBJ2-5	CASSYKGGETQYF	TGTGCCAGCAGTTACAAGGGAGGGGAGACCCAGTACTTC
TRBV11-2	-	-	TRBJ1-1	CASSLWGETEAFF	TGTGCCAGCAGCTTATGGGGGGAGACTGAAGCTTTCTTT
TRBV7-7	TRBD2	-	TRBJ2-3	CASSLGGGAKDTQYF	TGTGCTAGCAGCCTCGGCGGGGGGGCTAAAGATACGCAGTATTTT
TRBV7-9	-	once	TRBJ2-5	CASSFGGRRVETQYF	TGTGCCAGCAGCTTCGGGGGTAGGAGAGTAGAGACCCAGTACTTC
TRBV7-2	-	-	TRBJ1-5	CASSQSNQPQHF	TGTGCCAGCAGCCAATCAAATCAGCCCCAGCATTTT
TRBV19	TRBD1	-	TRBJ1-2	CASSSDRESGYTF	TGTGCCAGTAGCTCGGACAGGGAGAGTGGCTACACCTTC
TRBV5-1	-	-	TRBJ1-1	CASSSQGSTEAFF	TGCGCCAGCAGCTCTCAGGGGTCCACTGAAGCTTTCTTT
TRBV5-1	-	-	TRBJ1-1	CASSLPTGNTEAFF	TGCGCCAGCAGTCTCCCCACAGGGAACACTGAAGCTTTCTTT
TRBV27	-	once	TRBJ1-5	CASARPMQPQHF	TGTGCCAGCGCCAGGCCTATGCAGCCCCAGCATTTT
TRBV7-9	-	-	TRBJ2-3	CASSPEVTDTQYF	TGTGCCAGCAGCCCAGAGGTTACAGATACGCAGTATTTT
TRBV19	-	-	TRBJ1-4	CASRGRGLSNEKLFF	TGTGCCAGTAGGGGCCGAGGGCTTAGTAATGAAAAACTGTTTTTT
TRBV7-2	TRBD1	once	TRBJ1-1	CASSLRYRGLYTEAFF	TGTGCCAGCAGCTTACGTTACAGGGGGCTTTACACTGAAGCTTTCTTT
TRBV19	TRBD1	-	TRBJ2-7	CASSSIGQGVTYEQYF	TGTGCCAGTAGCTCTATTGGACAGGGGGTTACCTACGAGCAGTACTTC
TRBV7-2	TRBD2	-	TRBJ2-1	CASSLVSGDEQFF	TGTGCCAGCAGCTTAGTAAGCGGGGATGAGCAGTTCTTC
TRBV29-1	-	-	TRBJ1-1	CSVGRSRTMNTEAFF	TGCAGCGTTGGAAGGAGTCGAACCATGAACACTGAAGCTTTCTTT
TRBV19	-	-	TRBJ2-7	CASSYGDTDSYEQYF	TGTGCCAGTAGCTATGGGGACACCGATTCCTACGAGCAGTACTTC
TRBV28	-	-	TRBJ2-7	CASSPGTYEQYF	TGTGCCAGCAGTCCCGGGACATACGAGCAGTACTTC
TRBV5-1	TRBD1	-	TRBJ1-2	CASSPTSTGHYGYTF	TGCGCCAGCAGCCCCACATCGACAGGGCACTATGGCTACACCTTC
TRBV5-1	-	-	TRBJ1-5	CASSFPPLGRRSNQPQHF	TGCGCCAGCAGCTTCCCCCCTCTGGGGCGCCGGAGCAATCAGCCCCAGCATTTT
TRBV6-1	TRBD1	-	TRBJ1-2	CASSEPLDRTGSYGYTF	TGTGCCAGCAGTGAACCACTCGACAGGACAGGGTCATATGGCTACACCTTC
TRBV27	TRBD1	-	TRBJ2-2	CASSSRQGHTGELLF	TGTGCCAGCAGTTCACGACAGGGCCACACCGGGGAGCTGCTTTTT
TRBV18	-	once	TRBJ1-5	CASSPPVGAAGNQPQHF	TGTGCCAGCTCACCACCGGTTGGGGCAGCCGGCAATCAGCCCCAGCATTTT
TRBV7-6	TRBD1	-	TRBJ1-1	CASSFRVGQGVTEAFF	TGTGCCAGCAGCTTCCGGGTGGGACAGGGGGTAACTGAAGCTTTCTTT
TRBV5-1	-	-	TRBJ2-6	CASSLSSPVSGANVLTF	TGCGCCAGCAGCTTATCGTCGCCGGTCTCTGGGGCCAACGTCCTGACTTTC
TRBV30	-	-	TRBJ1-2	CAWSYTDGYTF	TGTGCCTGGAGTTATACAGACGGCTACACCTTC
TRBV5-4	-	-	TRBJ1-2	CASSRFERDYGYTF	TGTGCCAGCAGCCGTTTCGAGAGGGACTATGGCTACACCTTC
TRBV18	-	once	TRBJ2-5	CASSPGQETQYF	TGTGCCAGCTCACCAGGACAGGAGACCCAGTACTTC
TRBV14	-	few	TRBJ2-3	CASSPGFSTDTQYF	TGTGCCAGCAGCCCAGGATTTAGCACAGATACGCAGTATTTT
TRBV19	-	-	TRBJ1-2	CASSIYATVDGYTF	TGTGCCAGTAGTATATATGCGACAGTGGATGGCTACACCTTC